Sequencing of this T cell receptor (beta chain) was carried out in a study of T-cell reconstitution after alpha-beta-depleted transplantation in children. For TCRbeta, the library was prepared with unique molecular identifiers. TCRdb reanalysed the PCR reads using MiXCR and keeps one entry per CDR3 protein. The sample has around 490,000 distinct CDR3 sequences, roughly 10% seen once. This clonotype was recorded a few times. The CDR3 has 16 residues. The germline CDR1 and CDR2 sequences are LGHNA and YSLEER. Trimming stripped 0 bases from V and 5 bases from J, with 14 bases between. The V and J genes are TRBV4-3 and TRBJ2-1; no clear D. Sequenced here: PBMCs, mostly from graft donor cells, sampled 180 days after TCRalphabeta/CD19-depleted stem cell transplant. The sequence derives from a female patient aged 2-15 years who had a stem cell transplant for aplastic anemia, so the T cells may come from the graft donor. CDR3 protein: CASSQDPHFGDNEQFF. The CDR3 DNA sequence: TGCGCCAGCAGCCAAGATCCCCACTTTGGGGACAATGAGCAGTTCTTC.